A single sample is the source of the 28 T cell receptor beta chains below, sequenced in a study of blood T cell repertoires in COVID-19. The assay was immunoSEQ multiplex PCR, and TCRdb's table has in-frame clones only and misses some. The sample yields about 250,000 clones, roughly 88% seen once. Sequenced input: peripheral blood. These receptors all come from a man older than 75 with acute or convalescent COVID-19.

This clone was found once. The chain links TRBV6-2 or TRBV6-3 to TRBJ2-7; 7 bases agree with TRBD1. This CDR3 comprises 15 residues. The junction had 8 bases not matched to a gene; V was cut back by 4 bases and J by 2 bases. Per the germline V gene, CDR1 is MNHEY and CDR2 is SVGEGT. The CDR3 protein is CASSFPGQATYEQYF. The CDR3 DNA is TGTGCCAGCAGTTTCCCAGGACAGGCCACCTACGAGCAGTACTTC.

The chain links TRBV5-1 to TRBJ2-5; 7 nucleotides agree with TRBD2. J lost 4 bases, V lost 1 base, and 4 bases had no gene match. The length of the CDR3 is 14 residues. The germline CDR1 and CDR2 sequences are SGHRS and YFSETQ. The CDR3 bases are TGCGCCAGCAGCTTGAGCGGGGTCCCAGAGACCCAGTACTTC. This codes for CASSLSGVPETQYF.

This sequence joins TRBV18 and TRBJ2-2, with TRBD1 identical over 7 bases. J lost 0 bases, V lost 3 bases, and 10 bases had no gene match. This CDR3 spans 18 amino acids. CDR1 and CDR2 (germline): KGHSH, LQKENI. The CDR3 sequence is CASSPRQGPETNTGELFF. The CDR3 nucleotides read TGTGCCAGCTCACCGCGACAGGGACCGGAGACGAACACCGGGGAGCTGTTTTTT.

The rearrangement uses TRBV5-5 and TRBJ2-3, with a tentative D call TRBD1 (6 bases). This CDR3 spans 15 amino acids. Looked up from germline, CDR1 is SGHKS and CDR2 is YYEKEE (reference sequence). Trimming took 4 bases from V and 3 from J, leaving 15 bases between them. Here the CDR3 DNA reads TGTGCCAGCAGCATTCTACAGGGTCGTACAGATACGCAGTATTTT. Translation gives CASSILQGRTDTQYF.

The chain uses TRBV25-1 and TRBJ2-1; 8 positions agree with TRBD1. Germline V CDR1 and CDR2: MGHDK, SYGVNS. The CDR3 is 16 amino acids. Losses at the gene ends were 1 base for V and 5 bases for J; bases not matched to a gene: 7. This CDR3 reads CASSEWGGQGHNEQFF. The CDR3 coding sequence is TGTGCCAGCAGTGAATGGGGCGGACAGGGACACAATGAGCAGTTCTTC. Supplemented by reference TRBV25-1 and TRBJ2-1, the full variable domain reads EADIYQTPRYLVIGTGKKITLECSQTMGHDKMYWYQQDPGMELHLIHYSYGVNSTEKGDLSSESTVSRIRTEHFPLTLESARPSHTSQYLCASSEWGGQGHNEQFFGPGTRLTVL.

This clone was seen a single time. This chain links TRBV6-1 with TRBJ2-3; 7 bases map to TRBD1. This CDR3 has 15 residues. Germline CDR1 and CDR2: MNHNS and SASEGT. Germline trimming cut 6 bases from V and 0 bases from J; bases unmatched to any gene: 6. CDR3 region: CASRPTGSSTDTQYF. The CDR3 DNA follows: TGTGCCAGCAGACCGACAGGGAGTAGCACAGATACGCAGTATTTT.

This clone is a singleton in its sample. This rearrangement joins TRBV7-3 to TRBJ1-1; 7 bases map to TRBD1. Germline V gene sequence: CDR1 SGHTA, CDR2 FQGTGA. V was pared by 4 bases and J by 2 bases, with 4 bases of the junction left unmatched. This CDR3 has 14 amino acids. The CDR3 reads CASSSGTANTEAFF. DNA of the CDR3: TGTGCCAGCAGCTCCGGGACAGCAAACACTGAAGCTTTCTTT.

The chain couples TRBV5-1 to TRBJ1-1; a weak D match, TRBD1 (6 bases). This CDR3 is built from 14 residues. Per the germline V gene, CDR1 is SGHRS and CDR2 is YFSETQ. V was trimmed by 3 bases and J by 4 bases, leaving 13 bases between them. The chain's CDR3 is CASSSTGSGTEAFF. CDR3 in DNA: TGCGCCAGCAGCTCCACAGGGTCCGGCACTGAAGCTTTCTTT.

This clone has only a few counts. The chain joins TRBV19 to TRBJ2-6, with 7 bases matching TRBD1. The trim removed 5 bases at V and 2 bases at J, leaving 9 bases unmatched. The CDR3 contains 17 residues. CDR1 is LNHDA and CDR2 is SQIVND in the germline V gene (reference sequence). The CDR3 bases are TGTGCCAGTAGTCTGGGACAGCCATGGGCTGGGGCCAACGTCCTGACTTTC. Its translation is CASSLGQPWAGANVLTF.

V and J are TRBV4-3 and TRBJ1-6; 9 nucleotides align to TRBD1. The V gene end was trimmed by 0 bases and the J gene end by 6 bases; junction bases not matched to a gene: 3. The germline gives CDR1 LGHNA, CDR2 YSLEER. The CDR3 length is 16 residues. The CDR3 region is CASSQETTGGNSPLHF. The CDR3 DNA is TGCGCCAGCAGCCAAGAAACGACAGGGGGTAATTCACCCCTCCACTTT.

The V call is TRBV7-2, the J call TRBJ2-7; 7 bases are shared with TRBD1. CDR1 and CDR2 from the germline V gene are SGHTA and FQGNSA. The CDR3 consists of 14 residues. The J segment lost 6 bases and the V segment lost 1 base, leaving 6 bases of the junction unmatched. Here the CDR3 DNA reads TGTGCCAGCAGCTTAGAACAGGGGCCTCGCGAGCAGTACTTC. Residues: CASSLEQGPREQYF.

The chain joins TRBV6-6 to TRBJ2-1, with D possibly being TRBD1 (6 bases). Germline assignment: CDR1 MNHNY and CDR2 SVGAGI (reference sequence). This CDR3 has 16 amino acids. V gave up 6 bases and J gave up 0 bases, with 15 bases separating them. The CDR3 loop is CASSPLTGASYNEQFF. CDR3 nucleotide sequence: TGTGCCAGCAGCCCCCTGACAGGAGCCTCCTACAATGAGCAGTTCTTC.

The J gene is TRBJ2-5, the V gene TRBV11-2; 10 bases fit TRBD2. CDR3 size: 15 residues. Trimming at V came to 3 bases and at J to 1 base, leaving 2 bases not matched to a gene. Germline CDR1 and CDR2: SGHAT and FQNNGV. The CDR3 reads CASSFSGGRQETQYF. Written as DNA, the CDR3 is TGTGCCAGCAGCTTTAGCGGGGGGCGCCAAGAGACCCAGTACTTC.

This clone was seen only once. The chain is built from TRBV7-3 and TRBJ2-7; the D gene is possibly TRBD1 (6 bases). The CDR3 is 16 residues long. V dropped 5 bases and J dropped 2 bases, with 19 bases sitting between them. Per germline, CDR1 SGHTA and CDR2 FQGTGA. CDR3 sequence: CASSLDGTRGAYEQYF. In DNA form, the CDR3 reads TGTGCCAGCAGCCTCGACGGGACACGGGGTGCCTACGAGCAGTACTTC.

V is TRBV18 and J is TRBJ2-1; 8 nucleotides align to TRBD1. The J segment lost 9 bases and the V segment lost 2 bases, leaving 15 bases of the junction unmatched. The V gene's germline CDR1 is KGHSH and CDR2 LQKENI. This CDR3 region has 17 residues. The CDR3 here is CASSPRQGNNLRGEQFF. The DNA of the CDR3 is TGTGCCAGCTCACCAAGACAGGGGAACAACTTGCGGGGTGAGCAGTTCTTC.

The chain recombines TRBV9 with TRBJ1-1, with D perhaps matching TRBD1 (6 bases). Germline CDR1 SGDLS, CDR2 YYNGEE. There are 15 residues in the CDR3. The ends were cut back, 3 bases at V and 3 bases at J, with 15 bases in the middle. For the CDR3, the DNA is TGTGCCAGCAGCGCCGCAGGGGCGCGGGACACTGAAGCTTTCTTT. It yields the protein CASSAAGARDTEAFF. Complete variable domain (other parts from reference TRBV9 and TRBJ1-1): DSGVTQTPKHLITATGQRVTLRCSPRSGDLSVYWYQQSLDQGLQFLIQYYNGEERAKGNILERFSAQQFPDLHSELNLSSLELGDSALYFCASSAAGARDTEAFFGQGTRLTVV.

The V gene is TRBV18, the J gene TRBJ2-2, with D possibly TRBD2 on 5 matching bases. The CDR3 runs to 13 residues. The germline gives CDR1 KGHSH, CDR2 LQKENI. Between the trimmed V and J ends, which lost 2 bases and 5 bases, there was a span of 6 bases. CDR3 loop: CASSPGRTGELFF. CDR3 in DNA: TGTGCCAGCTCACCAGGGAGAACCGGGGAGCTGTTTTTT.

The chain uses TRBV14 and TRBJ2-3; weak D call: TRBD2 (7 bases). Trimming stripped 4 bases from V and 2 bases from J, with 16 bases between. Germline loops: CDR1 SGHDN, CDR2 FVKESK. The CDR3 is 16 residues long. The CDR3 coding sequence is TGTGCCAGCAGCCTTGTCGCGGGGGCCTACACAGATACGCAGTATTTT. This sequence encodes CASSLVAGAYTDTQYF.

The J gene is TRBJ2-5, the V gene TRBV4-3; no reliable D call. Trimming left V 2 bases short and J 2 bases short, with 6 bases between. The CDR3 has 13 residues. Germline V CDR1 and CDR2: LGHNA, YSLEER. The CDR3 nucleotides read TGCGCCAGCAGCCAAAACATTCAAGAGACCCAGTACTTC. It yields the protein CASSQNIQETQYF.

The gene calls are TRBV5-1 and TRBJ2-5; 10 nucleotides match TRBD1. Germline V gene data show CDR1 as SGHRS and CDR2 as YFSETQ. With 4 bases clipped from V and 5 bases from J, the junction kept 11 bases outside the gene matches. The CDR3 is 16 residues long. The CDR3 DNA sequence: TGCGCCAGCAGCCCCTCCGGGACAGGGGTGAGTGAGACCCAGTACTTC. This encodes CASSPSGTGVSETQYF.

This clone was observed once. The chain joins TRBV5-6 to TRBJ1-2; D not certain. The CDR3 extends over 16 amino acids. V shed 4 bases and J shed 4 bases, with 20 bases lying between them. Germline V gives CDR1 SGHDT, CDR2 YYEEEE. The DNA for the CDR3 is TGTGCCAGCAGCCCTCGAGGCAGCGCTGTTCCCTATGGCTACACCTTC. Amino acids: CASSPRGSAVPYGYTF.

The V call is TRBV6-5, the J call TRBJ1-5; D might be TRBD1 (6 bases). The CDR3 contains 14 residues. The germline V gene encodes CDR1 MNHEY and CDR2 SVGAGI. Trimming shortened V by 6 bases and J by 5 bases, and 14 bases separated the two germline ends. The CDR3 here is CASSVTGGDQPQHF. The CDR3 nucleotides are TGTGCCAGCAGCGTGACAGGTGGAGATCAGCCCCAGCATTTT.

In DNA, the CDR3 is TGTGCCAGCAGCCAGGACAGGGGTGGCAATCAGCCCCAGCATTTT. Its translation: CASSQDRGGNQPQHF. The rearrangement uses TRBV6-6 and TRBJ1-5; 9 bases are shared with TRBD1. CDR1 is MNHNY and CDR2 is SVGAGI in the germline V gene (reference sequence). Trimming removed 6 bases from V and 2 bases from J; junction bases left unmatched: 5. The CDR3 loop spans 15 amino acids.

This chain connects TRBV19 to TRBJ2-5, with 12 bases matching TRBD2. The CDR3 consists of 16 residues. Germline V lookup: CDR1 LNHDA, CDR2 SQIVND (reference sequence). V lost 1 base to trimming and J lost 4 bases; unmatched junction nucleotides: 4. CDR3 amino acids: CASSIGSSGRGETQYF. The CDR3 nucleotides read TGTGCCAGTAGTATAGGCTCTAGCGGGAGGGGAGAGACCCAGTACTTC.

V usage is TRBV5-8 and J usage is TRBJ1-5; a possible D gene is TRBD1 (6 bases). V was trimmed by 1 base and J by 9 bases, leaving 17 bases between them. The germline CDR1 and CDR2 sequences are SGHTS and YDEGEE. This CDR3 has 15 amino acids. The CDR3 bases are TGTGCCAGCAGCTTGCGGCAGGGGCGAATTGGGCCCCAGCATTTT. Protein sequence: CASSLRQGRIGPQHF.

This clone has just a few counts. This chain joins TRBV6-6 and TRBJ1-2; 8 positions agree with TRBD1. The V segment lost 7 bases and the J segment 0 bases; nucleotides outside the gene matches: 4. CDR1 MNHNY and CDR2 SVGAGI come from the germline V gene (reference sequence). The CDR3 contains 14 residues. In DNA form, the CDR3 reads TGTGCCAGCACCCCGACAGGGGCTAACTATGGCTACACCTTC. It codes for CASTPTGANYGYTF.

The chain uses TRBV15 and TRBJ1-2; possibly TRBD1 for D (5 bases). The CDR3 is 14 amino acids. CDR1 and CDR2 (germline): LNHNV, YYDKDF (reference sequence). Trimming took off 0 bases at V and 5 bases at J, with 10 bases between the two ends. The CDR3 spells CATSRDRQGYGYTF. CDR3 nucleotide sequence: TGTGCCACCAGCAGAGATCGGCAGGGTTATGGCTACACCTTC. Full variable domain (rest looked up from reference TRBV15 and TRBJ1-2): DAMVIQNPRYQVTQFGKPVTLSCSQTLNHNVMYWYQQKSSQAPKLLFHYYDKDFNNEADTPDNFQSRRPNTSFCFLDIRSPGLGDTAMYLCATSRDRQGYGYTFGSGTRLTVV.

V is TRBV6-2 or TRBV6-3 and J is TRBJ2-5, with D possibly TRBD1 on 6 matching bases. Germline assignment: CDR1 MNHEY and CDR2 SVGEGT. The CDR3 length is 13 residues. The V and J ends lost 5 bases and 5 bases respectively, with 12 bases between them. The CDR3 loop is CASSRYRAETQYF. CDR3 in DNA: TGTGCCAGCAGTCGATACAGGGCTGAGACCCAGTACTTC.